The subject of this entry is one T cell receptor beta chain. Its antigen is unknown. No per-base quality is available; no much larger clone lies one base away. The High Capacity cDNA Reverse Transcription Kit was used to reverse transcribe all of the isolated RNA, meaning that expressed TCRB transcripts were what got sequenced. Deep immunoSEQ sequencing was performed on naive, central memory and regulatory T cell samples, with an average of around 3.4 million total reads per sample. After sorted cells were lysed in RLT buffer, RNA was extracted with DNase-treated RNeasy Micro or Mini kits, with the choice depending on cell number. Each cell subset was processed separately to prevent cross-contamination, with patient and healthy donor samples processed together. The immunoSEQ multiplex PCR was used to amplify TCRB sequences from cDNA, yielding 87-bp fragments that span the CDR3 region. Sequencing of the amplicons was done on the Illumina HiSeq platform. From the authors' description of their analysis: PCR bias was computationally corrected using synthetic template baselines, reads within Hamming distance 2 were collapsed, and singletons that could not be merged were discarded. Reads were aligned to IMGT to assign V, D and J genes, CDR3 length, and insertions or deletions at six rearrangement sites. Within each subset, clonotype counts were normalized to sorted cell number, and only after that were true diversity and Gini coefficients computed with the tcR R package. The overlap coefficient, calculated on TCRB nucleotide sequences, was used to quantify repertoire sharing. Out-of-frame TCRB sequences from naive cells were analyzed as a proxy for the pre-selection repertoire. TCRdb stores this immuneACCESS table with in-frame sequences only. Part of the clones is absent; in the studies checked, under half of the shortfall reflects unresolved V genes, and no reason is known for the rest. The V and J calls and clone size were taken over from that table, and D and trimming were inferred from the DNA. This sample lists hundreds of thousands of clones; over 13% were detected once. Clones ranked in the top ten supply 0.035% to 0.045% of the sample.

These data are taken from a study of beta chain features in type 1 diabetes (dated by TCRdb to 2017 to 2018). Notes on the research overall: Mean age, gender distribution, total cell number and subset yield were not different between patients and healthy donors. In the study, recently diagnosed type 1 diabetes patients and matched healthy donors were compared on the TCRB repertoires of their sorted circulating CD4+ T cell subsets. A total of 85 million to 140 million sorted cells were examined across all samples, and a strong correlation was observed between cell number per subset and RNA yield. Regulatory and stem cell-like memory subsets were obtained from only 8 patients and about eight healthy donors, while naive and central memory subsets were obtained from all 30 or so donors.

What the authors observed across the whole study: At VDJ recombination sites, type 1 diabetes patients had fewer insertions and more deleted nucleotides, which implies abnormalities in thymic rearrangement. Because small numbers of individuals were included in the HLA sub-analyses, any influence of HLA type on TCRB rearrangement was left unresolved. Type 1 diabetes patients showed a moderate but significant shortening of TCRB CDR3 length in all four CD4+ subsets. Naive, central memory and regulatory TCRB repertoires appeared to be more similar among patients than among healthy donors. Shorter templates might have been favored by PCR, but patient and control samples were amplified and corrected together, so both groups would have been affected equally by any skew. Because cDNA rather than genomic DNA was sequenced, highly expressing activated cells could have been over-represented, although no difference in activation and CD3 levels was found between groups.

Each donor gave one peripheral blood draw, around 0.12 L on average, collected into heparinised tubes. Using a panel that included CD45RO, CCR7, CD25, CD127, CD95 and CD27, naive, central memory, regulatory and stem cell-like memory CD4+ T cells were sorted on a BD FACSAria II. A purity above 98% was achieved for all sorted populations. PBMCs were isolated right away by Lymphoprep density gradient centrifugation and were stained directly, without culture. To minimize batch effects, samples were stained and sorted in pairs, one healthy donor with one patient per experiment. V drops 0 bases and J drops 2 bases, leaving 11 bases in between. From the cysteine through the phenylalanine, the CDR3 covers 15 amino acids. Of the read, only the CDR3 DNA is kept; its 45 bases are in frame from base 1. The germline V gene (reference sequence) sets CDR1 to GTSNPN and CDR2 to SVGIG.

The sample taken for sequencing was naive CD4+ T cells from blood. The cell subset or site tag for this specimen amounts to: true naive CD4+ T cells. The receptor was derived from a man younger than 35 with type 1 diabetes. This chain is built from TRBV30 and TRBJ1-5, with TRBD1 as a weak D call on 5 bases. DNA sequence: TGTGCCTGGAGTGTACTCTTGGGGGGCAATCAGCCCCAGCATTTT. This translates into CAWSVLLGGNQPQHF. Joined to the reference TRBV30 and TRBJ1-5 proteins, this CDR3 gives the full variable domain: SQTIHQWPATLVQPVGSPLSLECTVEGTSNPNLYWYRQAAGRGLQLLFYSVGIGQISSEVPQNLSASRPQDRQFILSSKKLLLSDSGFYLCAWSVLLGGNQPQHFGDGTRLSIL.